This record looks at one T cell receptor (beta chain) sequence and its context. The junction shows a germline mismatch at one end, possibly a read error. This entry belongs to a study of CD4 and CD8 cells across lung adenocarcinoma regions. TCRdb processed the PCR reads anew with MiXCR; each CDR3 protein has one entry. This table has about 27,000 distinct CDR3 sequences, approximately 53% appearing once. Germline loops: CDR1 MNHNS, CDR2 SASEGT. This CDR3 has 15 amino acids. The patients had localized lung adenocarcinoma, a non-small cell subtype. Sequencing was done on a sample of CD8+ T cells from the center of a lung tumor. V is TRBV6-1 and J is TRBJ2-4; D possibly corresponds to TRBD1 (6 bases). With the DNA end fitting TRBJ2-3 better, the J assignment may be wrong. The receptor comes from a male donor with lung adenocarcinoma. The CD4 and CD8 labels of this study may be unreliable. This CDR3 reads CGSNTGPGAKNTQYF. The CDR3, as DNA: TGTGGCAGCAACACCGGGCCAGGGGCCAAAAATACGCAGTATTTT.